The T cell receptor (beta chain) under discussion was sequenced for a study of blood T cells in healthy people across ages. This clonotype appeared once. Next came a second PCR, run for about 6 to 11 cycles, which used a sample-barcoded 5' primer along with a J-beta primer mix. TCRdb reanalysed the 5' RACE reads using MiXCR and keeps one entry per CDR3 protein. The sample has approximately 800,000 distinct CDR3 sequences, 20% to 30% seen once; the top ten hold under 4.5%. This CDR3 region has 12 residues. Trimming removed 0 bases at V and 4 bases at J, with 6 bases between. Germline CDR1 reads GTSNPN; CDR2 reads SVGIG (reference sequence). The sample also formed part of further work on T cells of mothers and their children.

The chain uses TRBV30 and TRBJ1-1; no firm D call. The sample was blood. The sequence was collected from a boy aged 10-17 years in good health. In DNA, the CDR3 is TGTGCCTGGAGTGTGGCGGGCACTGAAGCTTTCTTT. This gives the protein CAWSVAGTEAFF.